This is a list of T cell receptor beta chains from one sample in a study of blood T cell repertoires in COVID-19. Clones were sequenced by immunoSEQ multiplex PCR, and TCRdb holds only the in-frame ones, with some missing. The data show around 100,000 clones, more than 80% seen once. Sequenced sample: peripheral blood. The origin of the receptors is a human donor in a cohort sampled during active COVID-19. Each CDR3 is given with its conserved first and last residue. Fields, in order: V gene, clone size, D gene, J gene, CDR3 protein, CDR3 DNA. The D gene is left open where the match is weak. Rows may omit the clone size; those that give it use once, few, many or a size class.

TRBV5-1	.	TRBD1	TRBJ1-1	CASSYTSGQTNTEAFF	TGCGCCAGCAGCTATACCTCGGGACAGACGAACACTGAAGCTTTCTTT
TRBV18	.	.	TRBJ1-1	CASSLTDTGNTEAFF	TGTGCCAGCTCACTTACAGATACAGGGAACACTGAAGCTTTCTTT
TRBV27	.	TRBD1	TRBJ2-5	CASSSRDRGMGETQYF	TGTGCCAGCAGTTCCCGGGACAGGGGTATGGGAGAGACCCAGTACTTC
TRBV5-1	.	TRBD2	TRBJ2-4	CASSLAGLAGGKNIQYF	TGCGCCAGCAGCTTGGCGGGACTAGCGGGGGGCAAAAACATTCAGTACTTC
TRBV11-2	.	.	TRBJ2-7	CASSLDPGLSLGQYF	TGTGCCAGCAGCTTAGACCCGGGACTCTCCCTGGGGCAGTACTTC
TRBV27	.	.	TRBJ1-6	CASSFGGLPLHF	TGTGCCAGCAGTTTTGGGGGGTTACCCCTCCACTTT
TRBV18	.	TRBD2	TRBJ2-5	CASSPVLAGGHETQYF	TGTGCCAGCTCACCAGTCCTAGCGGGGGGTCATGAGACCCAGTACTTC
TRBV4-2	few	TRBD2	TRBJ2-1	CASSQVATGTISNEQFF	TGTGCCAGCAGCCAAGTAGCGACCGGGACTATCTCCAATGAGCAGTTCTTC
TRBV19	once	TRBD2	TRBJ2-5	CASSPLAGGQGETQYF	TGTGCCAGTAGTCCTCTAGCGGGGGGGCAAGGGGAGACCCAGTACTTC
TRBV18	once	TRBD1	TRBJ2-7	CASSPGQGAGEQYF	TGTGCCAGCTCACCTGGGCAGGGGGCAGGCGAGCAGTACTTC
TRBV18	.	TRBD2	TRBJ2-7	CASSPLSSGTSGGEQYF	TGTGCCAGCTCACCTCTTTCGTCCGGGACTAGCGGGGGCGAGCAGTACTTC
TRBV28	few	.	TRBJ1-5	CASSLSALTRGGNQPQHF	TGTGCCAGCAGTTTATCCGCACTGACGAGAGGAGGCAATCAGCCCCAGCATTTT
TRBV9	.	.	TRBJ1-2	CASRPTGPLGGYTF	TGTGCCAGCAGACCCACAGGACCATTAGGTGGCTACACCTTC
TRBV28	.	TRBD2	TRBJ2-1	CASRGLANPGLNEQFF	TGTGCCAGCAGGGGACTAGCCAACCCAGGTCTGAATGAGCAGTTCTTC
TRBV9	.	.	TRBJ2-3	CASSVGVARDPSRADTQYF	TGTGCCAGCAGCGTAGGGGTAGCCCGAGACCCTTCCCGAGCAGATACGCAGTATTTT
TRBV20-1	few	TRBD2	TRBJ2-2	CSASPAGASSGELFF	TGCAGTGCTAGTCCTGCGGGAGCGTCATCCGGGGAGCTGTTTTTT
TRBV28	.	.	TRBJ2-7	CASSFSVRGHEQYF	TGTGCCAGCAGTTTTAGTGTCAGGGGCCACGAGCAGTACTTC
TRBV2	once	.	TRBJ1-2	CASMEGDRVGNYGYTF	TGTGCCAGCATGGAAGGGGATCGGGTAGGAAACTATGGCTACACCTTC
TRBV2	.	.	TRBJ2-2	CASSKGGYGELFF	TGTGCCAGCAGTAAGGGGGGGTATGGGGAGCTGTTTTTT
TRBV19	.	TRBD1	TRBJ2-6	CASRDRGGTGANVLTF	TGTGCCAGTAGGGACAGGGGAGGAACTGGGGCCAACGTCCTGACTTTC
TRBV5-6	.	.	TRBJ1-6	CASSKLSSYNSPLHF	TGTGCCAGCAGCAAGCTAAGCTCCTATAATTCACCCCTCCACTTT
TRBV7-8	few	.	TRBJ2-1	CASSLQQVNEQFF	TGTGCCAGCAGCTTGCAACAGGTTAATGAGCAGTTCTTC
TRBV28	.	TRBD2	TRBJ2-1	CASSLGLAGANEQFF	TGTGCCAGCAGTCTGGGACTAGCGGGAGCCAATGAGCAGTTCTTC
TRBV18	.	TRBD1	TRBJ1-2	CASSPDRGMGYTF	TGTGCCAGCTCACCCGACAGGGGAATGGGCTACACCTTC
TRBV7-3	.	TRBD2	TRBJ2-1	CASSLAGGPFDEQFF	TGTGCCAGCAGCTTAGCGGGGGGGCCTTTCGATGAGCAGTTCTTC
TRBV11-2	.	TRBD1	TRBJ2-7	CASSPTGAYEQYF	TGTGCCAGCAGCCCTACAGGGGCCTACGAGCAGTACTTC
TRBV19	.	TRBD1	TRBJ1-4	CATRGQGAANEKLFF	TGTGCCACCCGAGGGCAGGGGGCAGCTAATGAAAAACTGTTTTTT
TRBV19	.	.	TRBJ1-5	CASRRDSTSNQPQHF	TGTGCCAGTAGGAGAGACAGTACGAGCAATCAGCCCCAGCATTTT
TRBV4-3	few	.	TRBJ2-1	CASSRSPRGYNEQFF	TGCGCCAGCAGCCGATCCCCCAGGGGATACAATGAGCAGTTCTTC
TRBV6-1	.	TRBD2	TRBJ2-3	CASSERPPSGITDTQYF	TGTGCCAGCAGTGAAAGGCCCCCTAGCGGGATCACAGATACGCAGTATTTT
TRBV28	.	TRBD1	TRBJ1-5	CASRTGTVPNSNQPQHF	TGTGCCAGCAGAACCGGGACAGTACCGAATAGCAATCAGCCCCAGCATTTT
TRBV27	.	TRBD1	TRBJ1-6	CASSQPGTGNSPLHF	TGTGCCAGCTCCCAGCCCGGGACAGGGAATTCACCCCTCCACTTT
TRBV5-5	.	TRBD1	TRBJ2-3	CASSLVTGAMSTDTQYF	TGTGCCAGCAGCTTAGTAACAGGGGCGATGAGCACAGATACGCAGTATTTT
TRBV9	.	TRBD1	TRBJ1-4	CASSVSPGRGRGEKLFF	TGTGCCAGCAGCGTGTCCCCCGGGAGGGGGCGAGGCGAAAAACTGTTTTTT
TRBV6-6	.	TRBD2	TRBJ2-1	CASSRFSGGNSYNEQFF	TGTGCCAGCAGTAGATTTAGCGGGGGTAACTCCTACAATGAGCAGTTCTTC
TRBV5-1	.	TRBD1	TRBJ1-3	CASSVEGQGVGNTIYF	TGCGCCAGCAGCGTCGAGGGACAGGGAGTTGGAAACACCATATATTTT
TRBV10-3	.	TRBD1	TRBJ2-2	CAIGQATGELFF	TGTGCCATAGGACAGGCAACCGGGGAGCTGTTTTTT